The rows below give T cell receptor beta chains drawn from one sample of a study of tumor-infiltrating lymphocytes in primary liver carcinoma. TCRdb reprocessed the multiplex PCR reads via MiXCR and lists one record per CDR3 protein. The sample contains a few hundred thousand distinct CDR3 sequences, 45% to 70% of which appear only once. Material for sequencing was peripheral blood. The receptor set was obtained from a woman in her 30s with primary liver carcinoma and hepatitis B virus infection. The CDR3 runs from the conserved cysteine through the conserved F or W.

j_call v_call cdr3_aa
TRBJ2-7 TRBV7-9 CASSLEVPSNEQYF
. TRBV11-2 CTSSTSSETQYF
TRBJ1-1 TRBV4-1 CASSPQGRGDTEAFF
TRBJ2-5 TRBV4-2 CASSQGRLGETQYF
TRBJ1-1 TRBV29-1 CSAQGGWNTEAFF
TRBJ2-7 TRBV28 CASNPRGSTYEQYF
TRBJ2-5 TRBV11-2 CASSPKGGPGTQYF
TRBJ1-2 TRBV29-1 CSVGPGINYGYTF
TRBJ2-2 TRBV6-2/TRBV6-3 CASSQNRFRFTGELFF
TRBJ2-1 TRBV7-8 CVSSPEGLEQFF
TRBJ1-3 TRBV12-3/TRBV12-4 CASSFVRATSGNTIYF
TRBJ1-1 TRBV7-9 CASSLAGIALGVTEAFF
TRBJ2-7 TRBV4-2 CASSQGGREQYF
TRBJ2-1 TRBV6-1 CTSSVLAGTGNEQFF
TRBJ2-7 TRBV7-8 CASSPQYGGSYEQYF
TRBJ2-3 TRBV28 CASSLWRGRIDTQYF
TRBJ2-4 TRBV6-2/TRBV6-3 CASSYAVAKNILYF
TRBJ2-5 TRBV11-3 CASSFRTSGVQETQYF
TRBJ1-2 TRBV6-1 CASSPQGTYGHTF
TRBJ2-5 TRBV7-8 CASSLKGLAKRQETQYF
TRBJ2-3 TRBV4-2 CANSPLLAGGPVDTQYF
TRBJ2-7 TRBV14 CASSQDRVSSYERYF
TRBJ2-1 TRBV10-2 CASSERTDAYNEQFF
TRBJ2-7 TRBV14 CASSQVGRGQGSYEQYF
TRBJ2-1 TRBV6-6 CASSTTSGPHNEQFF
TRBJ2-1 TRBV4-1 CASSQEFTANEQFF
TRBJ1-1 TRBV28 CASSPTSGSRVTAFF
TRBJ2-3 TRBV6-6 CASIMTGPDTQYF
TRBJ2-3 TRBV29-1 CSVETGRGDTQYF
TRBJ2-5 TRBV2 CASSELSEGQETQYF
TRBJ2-1 TRBV11-2 CACSLGHVSSYNEQFF
TRBJ1-2 TRBV11-1 CASSARDSYGYTF